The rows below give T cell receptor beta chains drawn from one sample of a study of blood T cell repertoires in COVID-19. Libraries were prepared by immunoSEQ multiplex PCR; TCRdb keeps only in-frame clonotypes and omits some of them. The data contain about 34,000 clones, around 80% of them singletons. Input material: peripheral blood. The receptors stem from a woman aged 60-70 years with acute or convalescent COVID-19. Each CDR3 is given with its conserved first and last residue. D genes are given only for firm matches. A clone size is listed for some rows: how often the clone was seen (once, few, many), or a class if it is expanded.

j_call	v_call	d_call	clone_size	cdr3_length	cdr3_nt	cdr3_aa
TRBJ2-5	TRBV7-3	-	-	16	TGTGCCAGCAGCTTAGGAGTTGGAGGGACGGGAGAGACCCAGTACTTC	CASSLGVGGTGETQYF
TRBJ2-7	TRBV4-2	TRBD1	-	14	TGTGCCAGCAGCCAAGTGGGACAGGGGGGCGAGCAGTACTTC	CASSQVGQGGEQYF
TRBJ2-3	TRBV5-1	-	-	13	TGCGCCAGCAAGAGATCCCAGGGTGATACGCAGTATTTT	CASKRSQGDTQYF
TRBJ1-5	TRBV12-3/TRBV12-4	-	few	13	TGTGCCAGCAGTTTTTTCATCCCAGGGCCCCAGCATTTT	CASSFFIPGPQHF
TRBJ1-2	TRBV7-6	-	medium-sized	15	TGTGCCAGCAGCGAACGACCGGGACTCCTCACGGGCTACACCTTC	CASSERPGLLTGYTF
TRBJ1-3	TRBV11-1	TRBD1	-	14	TGTGCCAGCAGTCGACAGGGGACTGGAAACACCATATATTTT	CASSRQGTGNTIYF
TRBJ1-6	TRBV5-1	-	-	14	TGCGCCAGCAGCTTGGACAGCTATAATTCACCCCTCCACTTT	CASSLDSYNSPLHF
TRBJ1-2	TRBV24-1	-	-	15	TGTGCCACCAGTGATTTGAACAGGGTAGCGTGTGGCTACACCTTC	CATSDLNRVACGYTF
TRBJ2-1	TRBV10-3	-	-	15	TGTGCCATCAGTGAGTCTAAGAGCTCCTACAATGAGCAGTTCTTC	CAISESKSSYNEQFF
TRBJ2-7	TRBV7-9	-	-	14	TGTGCCAGCAGCTTGGGACTCCGTGCATCCGAGCAGTACTTC	CASSLGLRASEQYF
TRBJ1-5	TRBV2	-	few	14	TGTGCCATCGGGGTCGGGGGAACGGGACAGCCCCAGCATTTT	CAIGVGGTGQPQHF
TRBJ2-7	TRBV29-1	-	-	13	TGCAGCGTTGTGGGACTGTCGGAAAACGAGCAGTACTTC	CSVVGLSENEQYF
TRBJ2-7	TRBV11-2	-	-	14	TGTGCCAGCAGCTTAGCCGGGGGTGTAGGCGAGCAGTACTTC	CASSLAGGVGEQYF
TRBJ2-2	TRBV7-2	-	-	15	TGTGCCAGCAGCCTAATTTACAGGGAATCCGGGGAGCTGTTTTTT	CASSLIYRESGELFF
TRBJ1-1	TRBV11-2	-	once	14	TGTGCCAGCAGCTTCGGGTTTTCGAGCACTGAAGCTTTCTTT	CASSFGFSSTEAFF
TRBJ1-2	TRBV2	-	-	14	TGTGCCAGCTCCCCCATCAGGGAGGGGGGTGGCTACACCTTC	CASSPIREGGGYTF
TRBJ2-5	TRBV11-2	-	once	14	TGTGCCAGCAGCTTAGGGCCGTACCAAGAGACCCAGTACTTC	CASSLGPYQETQYF
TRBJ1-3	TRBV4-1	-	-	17	TGCGCCAGCAGCCAAGGACTAGGGTGGGGCTCTGGAAACACCATATATTTT	CASSQGLGWGSGNTIYF
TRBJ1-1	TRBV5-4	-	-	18	TGTGCCAGCAGCTCCTGGAGAGATACAGGGACGGTGAACACTGAAGCTTTCTTT	CASSSWRDTGTVNTEAFF
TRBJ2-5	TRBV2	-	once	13	TGTGCCAGCAGTGAACGACAGGAGGAGACCCAGTACTTC	CASSERQEETQYF
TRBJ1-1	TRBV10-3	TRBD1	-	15	TGTGCCATCAGTGATCTGGACAGGGGGTCCCCTGAAGCTTTCTTT	CAISDLDRGSPEAFF
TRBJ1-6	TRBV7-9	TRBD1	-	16	TGTGCCAGCAGCCTCGGACAGGGGGGATTTTATTCACCCCTCCACTTT	CASSLGQGGFYSPLHF
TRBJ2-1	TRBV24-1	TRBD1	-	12	TGTGCCACAGGACAGGGAAACAATGAGCAGTTCTTC	CATGQGNNEQFF
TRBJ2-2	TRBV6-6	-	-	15	TGTGCCAGCGGAATATGGGGGGCGAACACCGGGGAGCTGTTTTTT	CASGIWGANTGELFF
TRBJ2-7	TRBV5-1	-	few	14	TGCGCCAGCAGCTTGGCGGTCCGAGTATACGAGCAGTACTTC	CASSLAVRVYEQYF
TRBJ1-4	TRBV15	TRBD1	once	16	TGTGCCACCAGCAGAGATAGACAGGGGTTAGGAGAAAAACTGTTTTTT	CATSRDRQGLGEKLFF
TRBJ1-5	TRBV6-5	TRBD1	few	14	TGTGCCAGCAGGACAGGGGGCATGGATCAGCCCCAGCATTTT	CASRTGGMDQPQHF
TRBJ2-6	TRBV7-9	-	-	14	TGTGCCAGCTCCGTACAGTCTGGGGCCAACGTCCTGACTTTC	CASSVQSGANVLTF
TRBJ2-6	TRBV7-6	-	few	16	TGTGCCAGCAGCTTAAAAGCAGGCTCTGGGGCCAACGTCCTGACTTTC	CASSLKAGSGANVLTF
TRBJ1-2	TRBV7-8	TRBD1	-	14	TGTGCCAGCAGCTCCCGGACAGGGCACTATGGCTACACCTTC	CASSSRTGHYGYTF
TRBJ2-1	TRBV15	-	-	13	TGTGCCACCAGCAGAGCTCCGGGGGACTTCGCGTTCTTC	CATSRAPGDFAFF
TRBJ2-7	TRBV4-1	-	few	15	TGCGCCAGCAGCCAAGACGTCAGCGGAGCGGGCGAGCAGTACTTC	CASSQDVSGAGEQYF
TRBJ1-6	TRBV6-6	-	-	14	TGTGCCAGCAAATCCCGAGACGGGAATTCACCCCTCCACTTT	CASKSRDGNSPLHF
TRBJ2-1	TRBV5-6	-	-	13	TGTGCCAGCAGCCCGACAGGTTACAATGAGCAGTTCTTC	CASSPTGYNEQFF
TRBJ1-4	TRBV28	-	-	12	TGTGCCAGCAGTCCTTTTAATGAAAAACTGTTTTTT	CASSPFNEKLFF
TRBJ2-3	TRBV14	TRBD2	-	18	TGTGCCAGCAGCTTCCTAAGCCCAGCGGGGGCCCGGACAGATACGCAGTATTTT	CASSFLSPAGARTDTQYF
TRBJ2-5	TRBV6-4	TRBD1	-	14	TGTGCCAGCAGTGAAGGTCCGGGACAGGGGACCCAGTACTTC	CASSEGPGQGTQYF
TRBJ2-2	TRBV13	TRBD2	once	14	TGTGCCAGCCGGACTAGGGGAGACACCGGGGAGCTGTTTTTT	CASRTRGDTGELFF
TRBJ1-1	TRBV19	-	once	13	TGTGCCAGTAGCCCTCTGTTGAACACTGAAGCTTTCTTT	CASSPLLNTEAFF
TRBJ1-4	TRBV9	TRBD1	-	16	TGTGCCAGCAGCGTATCCCCCGACAGGGCTAATGAAAAACTGTTTTTT	CASSVSPDRANEKLFF
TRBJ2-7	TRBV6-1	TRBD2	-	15	TGTGCCAGCAGTGAAGGGAGCGGGGACGTCTACGAGCAGTACTTC	CASSEGSGDVYEQYF
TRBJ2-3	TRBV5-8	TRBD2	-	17	TGTGCCAGCAGCCCCGGGACTAGCGGGGATCCACTTTATACGCAGTATTTT	CASSPGTSGDPLYTQYF
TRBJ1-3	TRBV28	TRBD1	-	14	TGTGCCAGCAGTTCCGGGACAGCCGGAAACACCATATATTTT	CASSSGTAGNTIYF
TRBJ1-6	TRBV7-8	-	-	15	TGTGCCAGCAGCAGCCGGGGGTGGCCCCTTGGGCCCCTCCACTTT	CASSSRGWPLGPLHF
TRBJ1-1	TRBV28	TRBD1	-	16	TGTGCCAGCAGTCCGGGACAGGGGGCAAGGAACACTGAAGCTTTCTTT	CASSPGQGARNTEAFF
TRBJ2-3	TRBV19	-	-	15	TGTGCCAGTCGGTGGCAGGGGTATGCGACAGATACGCAGTATTTT	CASRWQGYATDTQYF
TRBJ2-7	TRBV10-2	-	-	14	TGCGCCAGCAGTGCGACATCAGCCTCCTACGAGCAGTACTTC	CASSATSASYEQYF
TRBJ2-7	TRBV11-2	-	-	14	TGTGCCAGCAGCTCGGTACGTAGAGTCTACGAGCAGTACTTC	CASSSVRRVYEQYF
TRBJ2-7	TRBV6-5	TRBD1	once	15	TGTGCCAGCAGTAAGGGACAGGGGGCGCTCTACGAGCAGTACTTC	CASSKGQGALYEQYF
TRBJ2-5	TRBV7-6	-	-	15	TGTGCCAGCAGCCAACAGGGCCCACCCCAAGAGACCCAGTACTTC	CASSQQGPPQETQYF
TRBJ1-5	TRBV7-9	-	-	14	TGTGCCAGCAGCTTTGGCACCCCCAATCAGCCCCAGCATTTT	CASSFGTPNQPQHF
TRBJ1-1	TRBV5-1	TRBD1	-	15	TGCGCCAGCAGCGTACAGGGGCACGGGAACACTGAAGCTTTCTTT	CASSVQGHGNTEAFF
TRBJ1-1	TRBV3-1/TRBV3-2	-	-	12	TGTGCCAGCAGCCAAGAGAGGATCGGAGCTTTCTTT	CASSQERIGAFF
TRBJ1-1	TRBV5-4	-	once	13	TGTGCCAGCAGCTTGGGGGGAGCGGATGAAGCTTTCTTT	CASSLGGADEAFF
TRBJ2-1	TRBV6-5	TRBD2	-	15	TGTGCCAGCAGCCAAAGCGGGGGGGCCTACAATGAGCAGTTCTTC	CASSQSGGAYNEQFF